This T cell receptor (beta chain) was recovered during a study of blood T cell repertoires in COVID-19. The wider study: Sources were T cells, B-cell-depleted T cells, or PBMCs; the material itself was cDNA or gDNA.

The V and J ends lost 6 bases and 3 bases respectively, with 15 bases between them. CDR1 is MDHEN, CDR2 SYDVKM, per germline. The CDR3 totals 15 residues. Assay used: immunoSEQ multiplex PCR; TCRdb lists only in-frame clones, some missing. The sample records under 80,000 clones, 80% to 90% being singletons. Sequenced input: peripheral blood. This chain links TRBV28 with TRBJ1-3; D not resolved. This clonotype originated in a man at least 80 years old in a cohort sampled during active COVID-19. CDR3 in amino acids: CASSPPTRIGNTIYF. The CDR3 region has the DNA TGTGCCAGCAGCCCCCCGACTCGGATTGGAAACACCATATATTTT.